This entry lists 15 T cell receptor beta chains sequenced from one sample in a study of CD8 T cells in Susac syndrome. Random hexamers served to reverse transcribe roughly 0.45 to 1 ug RNA. From the immunoSEQ multiplex PCR reads, TCRdb called clonotypes with MiXCR, one entry per CDR3 protein. The profile shows under 200,000 distinct CDR3 sequences, 94% of them singletons. The specimen sequenced was CD4+ T cells from PBMCs. The source is a human donor with Susac syndrome.

As concerns this clonotype: An end of the junction differs from the germline gene, which may be a read error. J is TRBJ2-5 and V is TRBV5-1, with D possibly being TRBD1 (5 bases). The CDR3 length is 13 residues. The V gene's germline CDR1 is SGHRS and CDR2 YFSETQ. CDR3 coding DNA: TGTGCCAGCAGTCTCAGGGAACGGGAGACCCAGTACTTC. It yields the protein CASSLRERETQYF.

J is TRBJ1-6 and V is TRBV27; D gene ambiguous. The CDR3 runs to 13 residues. Trimming removed 7 bases from V and 2 bases from J, with 6 bases in between. Germline CDR1 is MNHEY and CDR2 is SMNVEV (reference sequence). CDR3 in DNA: TGTGCCAGCAAAAATACCTATAATTCACCCCTCCACTTT. It encodes CASKNTYNSPLHF.

The genes are TRBV10-3 and TRBJ2-1; 11 bases align to TRBD2. The V segment lost 5 bases and the J segment 6 bases; nucleotides outside the gene matches: 12. The CDR3 is 17 amino acids. In germline, CDR1 is ENHRY, CDR2 SYGVKD. This chain's CDR3 is CAISYNSGGGNVNEQFF. DNA for the CDR3: TGTGCCATCAGTTACAATAGCGGGGGGGGAAACGTCAATGAGCAGTTCTTC.

This clonotype showed up just once. The V and J genes are TRBV20-1 and TRBJ2-1; 8 bases map to TRBD1. V dropped 3 bases and J dropped 2; count of bases not matched to a gene: 6. The germline V gene has CDR1 DFQATT and CDR2 SNEGSKA (reference sequence). This CDR3 is built from 15 residues. This CDR3 reads CSARVPGGAYNEQFF. The CDR3 nucleotides are TGCAGTGCTAGGGTCCCAGGGGGCGCCTACAATGAGCAGTTCTTC.

The chain recombines TRBV9 with TRBJ2-5, with TRBD2 matching over 9 bases. The germline CDR1 and CDR2 sequences are SGDLS and YYNGEE. The J segment lost 1 base and the V segment lost 0 bases, leaving 4 bases of the junction unmatched. The CDR3 totals 16 residues. CDR3 bases: TGTGCCAGCAGCGTAGGGGCGCGGGGGGGCCAAGAGACCCAGTACTTC. Protein sequence: CASSVGARGGQETQYF.

This clonotype showed up just once. J is TRBJ2-7 and V is TRBV9; no definite D call. V was shortened by 0 bases and J by 2 bases, with 12 bases between the two germline ends. CDR1 is SGDLS, CDR2 YYNGEE, per germline. The CDR3 totals 15 residues. The CDR3 sequence is CASSVGLDQTYEQYF. The CDR3 coding sequence is TGTGCCAGCAGCGTAGGACTCGACCAGACCTACGAGCAGTACTTC.

In DNA form, the CDR3 reads TGCGCCAGCAGCCAAACCGGGACAGGGGGCGGGGAGCAGTACTTC. Its translation is CASSQTGTGGGEQYF. This chain links TRBV4-1 with TRBJ2-7, with 12 bases identical to TRBD1. V shed 2 bases and J 7 bases; nucleotides not matched to a gene: 6. Germline V gene sequence: CDR1 MGHRA, CDR2 YSYEKL. The CDR3 is made up of 15 amino acids.

This chain joins TRBV20-1 and TRBJ1-6; D not resolved. CDR3 size: 13 residues. V lost 3 bases and J lost 8, with 11 bases in between. Germline V gene data show CDR1 as DFQATT and CDR2 as SNEGSKA (reference sequence). CDR3 protein: CSASEGIDSPLHF. The CDR3 nucleotides are TGCAGTGCTAGCGAGGGAATTGATTCACCCCTCCACTTT.

The V call is TRBV3-1, the J call TRBJ1-2, with D perhaps TRBD1 (6 bases). CDR3 length: 16 amino acids. V gave up 1 base and J gave up 4 bases, with 16 bases separating them. Germline lookup yields CDR1 LGHDT and CDR2 YNNKEL (reference sequence). CDR3 nucleotides: TGTGCCAGCAGCCAAGGACCTACAGGGAGTAGCTATGGCTACACCTTC. It specifies CASSQGPTGSSYGYTF.

The rearrangement uses TRBV29-1 and TRBJ2-3; D is uncertain. The CDR3 covers 12 residues. The V gene lost 8 bases and the J gene lost 4 bases, with 13 bases spanning the gap. The V gene's germline CDR1 is SQVTM and CDR2 ANQGSEA. In nucleotides, the CDR3 is TGCAGCACCCGGAACTCGGCAGATACGCAGTATTTT. As protein: CSTRNSADTQYF.

The chain employs TRBV5-4 and TRBJ1-2; D call uncertain. Trimming shortened V by 7 bases and J by 4 bases, and 11 bases separated the two germline ends. The CDR3 spans 12 residues. Germline V gene data show CDR1 as SGHNT and CDR2 as YYREEE (reference sequence). The CDR3 bases are TGTGCCAGCGCCGGCGAAGGCTATGGCTACACCTTC. Translating it yields CASAGEGYGYTF.

The rearrangement links TRBV3-1 to TRBJ1-5; D gene ambiguous. CDR1 is LGHDT, CDR2 YNNKEL, per germline (reference sequence). This CDR3 has 13 residues. V lost 0 bases to trimming and J lost 12 bases, with 12 bases between them. The CDR3, as DNA: TGTGCCAGCAGCCAAGAGGGAGGAAGGGTCCAGCATTTT. Translated, it gives CASSQEGGRVQHF.

In the case of this clonotype: At one boundary the junction diverges from the germline segment, which might be a read error. This sequence joins TRBV12-3 or TRBV12-4 and TRBJ2-1; 7 nucleotides align to TRBD2. This CDR3 has 14 amino acids. The CDR3 sequence is CASSLAGGYSEQFF. As DNA, the CDR3 is TGTGCCAGCAGTTTAGCGGGGGGGTACAGTGAGCAGTTCTTC.

The chain uses TRBV9 and TRBJ2-5; the D gene is possibly TRBD1 (5 bases). Trimming took off 0 bases at V and 6 bases at J, with 12 bases between the two ends. Germline lookup yields CDR1 SGDLS and CDR2 YYNGEE. This CDR3 has 14 amino acids. The CDR3 reads CASSVEGSPKTQYF. The DNA for the CDR3 is TGTGCCAGCAGCGTAGAGGGGTCCCCCAAGACCCAGTACTTC. Full variable domain (remainder filled in from reference TRBV9 and TRBJ2-5): DSGVTQTPKHLITATGQRVTLRCSPRSGDLSVYWYQQSLDQGLQFLIQYYNGEERAKGNILERFSAQQFPDLHSELNLSSLELGDSALYFCASSVEGSPKTQYFGPGTRLLVL.

The chain employs TRBV19 and TRBJ1-2; no firm D call. This CDR3 spans 13 amino acids. Per germline, CDR1 LNHDA and CDR2 SQIVND (reference sequence). Trimming stripped 6 bases from V and 8 bases from J, with 16 bases between. The chain's CDR3 is CASSPLRVYGYTF. The CDR3 bases are TGTGCCAGTAGCCCCCTGAGGGTTTACGGCTACACCTTC.